This is a list of T cell receptor beta chains from one sample in a study of T cell changes during pregnancy in multiple sclerosis. Produced via immunoSEQ multiplex PCR; TCRdb's table is partial and in-frame only. The sample consists of about 20,000 clones, about 88% of them appearing once. The specimen was CD8+ T cells from peripheral blood mononuclear cells, collected in the third trimester of pregnancy. These receptors were collected from a female donor in good health, enrolled as a control in a pregnancy study. CDR3s leave out the opening cysteine and the closing phenylalanine or tryptophan. Fields, in order: V gene, J gene, CDR3 length, clone size, CDR3 protein. Size is omitted from some rows. Given values are once, few, many or a class for expanded clones.

TRBV6-1	TRBJ2-1	14	few	ASSESPEGAHNEQF
TRBV29-1	TRBJ1-1	11	few	SVPGVVNTEAF
TRBV29-1	TRBJ1-2	10	.	SVGGGNYGYT
TRBV5-4	TRBJ2-7	16	.	ASQTGLQREGRTYEQY
TRBV7-8	TRBJ1-1	14	.	ASSQRPGQGHTEAF
TRBV11-2	TRBJ1-1	10	.	ASNGLNTEAF
TRBV4-1	TRBJ2-1	13	.	ASSQDRGQYNEQF
TRBV7-3	TRBJ2-1	14	.	ASSLTASGAYNEQF
TRBV5-1	TRBJ1-2	11	.	ASSPLRSYGYT
TRBV18	TRBJ2-7	16	.	ASSPPVWGTGGFYEQY
TRBV14	TRBJ2-7	13	.	ASSQALAGAREQY
TRBV9	TRBJ2-3	14	.	ASSVGLASPTDTQY
TRBV7-8	TRBJ2-7	12	.	ASRSATGTYEQY
TRBV11-2	TRBJ2-1	11	.	ASSRGGYNEQF
TRBV10-3	TRBJ1-6	13	.	AIRGVGSYNSPLH
TRBV25-1	TRBJ2-3	12	.	ASTGQGFADTQY
TRBV6-5	TRBJ1-2	11	.	ASRNPSGYGYT
TRBV7-9	TRBJ2-7	11	.	ASRAPSVYEQY
TRBV10-2	TRBJ2-5	16	.	ASSESFSGRRFSETQY
TRBV6-1	TRBJ2-5	13	.	ASSESAGAQETQY
TRBV15	TRBJ1-2	14	.	ATSSSTGTGYYGYT
TRBV9	TRBJ2-3	13	.	ASSIAGGPADTQY
TRBV27	TRBJ1-2	12	few	ASSLSPLIYGYT
TRBV5-6	TRBJ2-1	12	.	ASSLGATYNEQF
TRBV6-1	TRBJ2-1	13	.	ASRVIAGGPNEQF
TRBV28	TRBJ2-7	14	.	ASSSLEAYGSYEQY
TRBV6-1	TRBJ1-2	14	.	ASSEGVRAVGYGYT
TRBV4-1	TRBJ2-7	15	.	ASSQEAGGLSRYEQY
TRBV2	TRBJ1-2	13	.	ASKRLKGTLNGYT
TRBV30	TRBJ2-2	12	.	AWSSRLGTGELF
TRBV19	TRBJ2-1	13	.	ASSRTSGRYNEQF
TRBV29-1	TRBJ1-1	10	.	SVGDTNTEAF
TRBV18	TRBJ2-5	15	.	ASSPPGLAGSQETQY
TRBV10-3	TRBJ1-2	11	.	ATRDASNYGYT
TRBV18	TRBJ1-2	12	.	ASSPGGALGGYT
TRBV6-1	TRBJ2-7	12	.	ASSPGLTPYEQY
TRBV28	TRBJ1-3	14	.	ASTPLRGAFRNTIY
TRBV9	TRBJ2-1	11	.	ASSVPGLTKQF
TRBV5-6	TRBJ1-3	15	.	ASSLGGTDYSGNTIY
TRBV7-7	TRBJ2-3	13	.	AVGSGGTSTDTQY
TRBV7-9	TRBJ1-4	16	.	ASSSTGGTGGMGEKLF